The source of this TCR beta chain is a study of PD-1 blockade in classical Hodgkin lymphoma (TCRdb year 2020). About the full investigation: Nivolumab dosing was 3 mg/kg intravenously every 2 weeks, continuing until either disease progression or unacceptable toxicity. To define a peripheral blood immune signature of response to PD-1 blockade in classical Hodgkin lymphoma, the study combined TCR beta sequencing with CyTOF. Here is what the overall study found, with its caveats: A significant rise by C4D1 was seen in CD4+ but not CD8+ TCR diversity (p=0.0027 vs p=0.16), with the rise being most apparent in complete responders (p=0.02). Lower diversity was observed in patients in whom nivolumab was started less than 1 year after ASCT, and these patients were excluded from later analyses so that confounding by immune reconstitution would be avoided. Only a single clinical trial cohort was studied, and what caused the repertoire differences, possibly disease activity or prior therapy, remained undefined. Newly diagnosed patients were reported to have lower baseline TCR diversity than healthy donors, and relapsed/refractory patients were reported to have lower baseline TCR diversity still. Trial patients achieving complete response had baseline diversity similar to newly diagnosed patients, whereas partial responders and progressors had significantly lower diversity.

The time point label of this sample denotes: cycle 2 day 1 (C2D1) of nivolumab. Every trial patient had relapsed following autologous stem cell transplantation, and prior brentuximab vedotin exposure was what differed among cohorts A, B and C. The trial cohort included 50 to 60 patients with relapsed/refractory classical Hodgkin lymphoma, and each patient had a best overall response of complete response, partial response or progressive disease. Trial patients were treated with single-agent nivolumab in the multi-cohort phase II CheckMate 205 trial. An independent review committee assessed best overall response using the 2007 International Working Group response criteria. Trial PBMCs were collected immediately before nivolumab initiation (C1D1) and during therapy at cycle 2 day 1 and cycle 4 day 1. Peripheral blood was collected in 8 mL Vacutainer Cell Preparation Tubes, from which PBMCs were isolated by centrifugation and then cryopreserved.

The Qiagen DNeasy kit was used to extract genomic DNA from unsorted PBMCs and from the negatively selected CD4+ and CD8+ fractions. Amplification of TCR beta CDR3 regions was done by immunoSEQ multiplex PCR with primers that anneal to V and J segments. A synthetic immune receptor repertoire was used to minimize amplification bias, and any residual bias was removed computationally once sequencing was done. Per the authors' processing: Repertoire diversity was quantified as the Shannon entropy index using custom Python scripts. Unsorted, CD4+ and CD8+ repertoires were analyzed separately, except for combined analyses in which CD4+ and CD8+ sequences were merged in silico. Clonal expansion was defined as at least a 2-fold frequency increase after treatment relative to C1D1, with a pseudocount of 0.5 for undetected baseline clones. Clones with 0 or 1 copy at C1D1 were classified as singleton clones, and clones with 2 or more copies were classified as non-singleton clones. Clones expanded in unsorted samples were assigned a CD4+, CD8+ or unknown annotation through matching of protein sequences in sorted samples from the same patient. Wilcoxon tests were applied to paired samples to test diversity changes from C1D1 to C4D1. Drawn from immuneACCESS, this table holds only the in-frame rearrangements with V and J called that TCRdb kept. Clones are partly lost; checked studies trace under half to an unresolved V gene and leave the rest unexplained. From that table come the V and J calls and clone size; the DNA was used to work out D and trimming. For this sample there are about 90,000 clones; around nine tenths appear just once. Roughly 2.6% of the sample comes from the top ten.

Concerning this clone itself: Its binding antigen is unknown. Qualities for individual bases were not recorded, and no much larger clone is one base off.

The CDR3 measures 14 amino acids from cysteine to phenylalanine. Only the CDR3 portion is preserved as DNA: 42 bases, with reading frame beginning at the first base. Based on the germline V gene, the CDR1 and CDR2 sequences are MNHNS and SASEGT. A distance of 19 bases separates the germline ends of V and J, which lose 8 bases and 5 bases respectively. Specimen: peripheral blood mononuclear cells (PBMCs), collected before the second cycle of nivolumab. This TCR came from a human donor with classical Hodgkin lymphoma. Recombination connected TRBV6-1 to TRBJ2-7, and TRBD2 may be the D gene, going by 6 matching bases. The CDR3 amino acid sequence is: CASGKEGLSNEQYF. The DNA is as follows: TGTGCCAGCGGGAAGGAGGGCTTATCAAACGAGCAGTACTTC.